A selection of T cell receptor beta chains follows, all from one sample in a study of CD8+CD57+ T cells in acquired aplastic anemia. One entry per CDR3 protein, called by TCRdb with MiXCR from the reads. The sample carries about 190,000 distinct CDR3 sequences, nearly 50% recorded once. The sample comprised sorted CD4+, CD8+, or CD8+CD57+ T cells (not recorded which) from PBMCs. The receptors were gathered from a human donor with aplastic anemia. Both conserved end residues are part of each CDR3. Fields, in order: D gene, J gene, V gene, CDR3 protein. The D gene is left open where the match is weak.

NA | TRBJ2-7 | TRBV10-3 | CAISQGESYEQYF
TRBD1 | TRBJ1-2 | TRBV11-2 | CASRRQAGGEGNYGYTF
NA | TRBJ2-7 | TRBV6-5 | CASSYSRKVLSYEQYF
NA | TRBJ2-1 | TRBV7-3 | CASSLLATTNEQFF
NA | TRBJ2-7 | TRBV7-6 | CASSLRPGDGEQYF
NA | TRBJ1-6 | TRBV7-8 | CASSLVHSPLHF
NA | TRBJ2-1 | TRBV15 | CATSNRLGNNEQFF
NA | TRBJ2-7 | TRBV29-1 | CSVRDGRYEQYF
TRBD2 | TRBJ2-7 | TRBV5-5 | CASSFLAGAAEQYF
NA | TRBJ1-6 | TRBV5-8 | CASSFGQSNSPLHF
TRBD1 | TRBJ2-7 | TRBV7-8 | CASSVDRAYEQYF
TRBD2 | TRBJ2-7 | TRBV29-1 | CSVEPRGLVGEQYF
NA | TRBJ2-4 | TRBV20-1 | CSATIEVAKNIQYF
NA | TRBJ2-2 | TRBV19 | CASRRRTSNTGELFF
TRBD2 | TRBJ2-7 | TRBV12-5 | CASGLVLAGTYEQYF
TRBD2 | TRBJ2-5 | TRBV19 | CASSISSGGAKETQYF
NA | TRBJ1-1 | TRBV7-9 | CASGPLLAQNTEAFF
NA | TRBJ1-5 | TRBV6-4 | CASWKALPPGQPQHF
NA | TRBJ2-5 | TRBV7-6 | CASSPTGIETQYF
NA | TRBJ2-5 | TRBV5-4 | CASSRGLSGAQETQYF
NA | TRBJ2-5 | TRBV5-1 | CASSFSWTETQHF
NA | TRBJ2-7 | TRBV15 | CATSRDFAPDRYEQYF
NA | TRBJ1-1 | TRBV11-2 | CASSLGGFGTEAFF
NA | TRBJ2-7 | TRBV19 | CASSMGDALSYEQYF
NA | TRBJ2-7 | TRBV18 | CASSPVARVDEQYF